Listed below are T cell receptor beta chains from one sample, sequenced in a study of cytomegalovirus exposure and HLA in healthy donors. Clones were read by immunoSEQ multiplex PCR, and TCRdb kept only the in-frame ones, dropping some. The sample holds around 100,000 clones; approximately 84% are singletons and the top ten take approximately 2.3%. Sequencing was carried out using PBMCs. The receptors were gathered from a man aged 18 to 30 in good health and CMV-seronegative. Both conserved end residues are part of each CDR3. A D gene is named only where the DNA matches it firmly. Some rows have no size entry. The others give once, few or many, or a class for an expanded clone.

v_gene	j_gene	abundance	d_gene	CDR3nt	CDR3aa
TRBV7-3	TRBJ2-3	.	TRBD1	TGTGCCAGCAGCTTAACGTTGTCAGGGGGTCTTGGTACGCAGTATTTT	CASSLTLSGGLGTQYF
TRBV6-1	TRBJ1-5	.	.	TGTGCCAGCAGTGAGGCGGACAGAAGGAGCCCCCAGCATTTT	CASSEADRRSPQHF
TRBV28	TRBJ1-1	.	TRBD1	TGTGCCAGCAGTTTTCCGGGGACAGGGGGTCAGGCTTTCTTT	CASSFPGTGGQAFF
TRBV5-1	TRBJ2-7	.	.	TGCGCCAGCAGCTCCTCCGGGGGAACCTACGAGCAGTACTTC	CASSSSGGTYEQYF
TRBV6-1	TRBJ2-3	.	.	TGTGCCAGCAGTGAAGAGGAGGGATTGACGCAGTATTTT	CASSEEEGLTQYF
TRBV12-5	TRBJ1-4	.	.	TGTGCTAGTGGTTTGGTTGCGGCTAATGAAAAACTGTTTTTT	CASGLVAANEKLFF
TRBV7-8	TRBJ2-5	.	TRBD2	TGTGCCAGCAGCAACTACCTGACTAGCGGGAGAGAAGAGACCCAGTACTTC	CASSNYLTSGREETQYF
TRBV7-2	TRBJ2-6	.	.	TGTGCCAGCAGCTTAGTTCAGGTGGGCTCTGGGGCCAACGTCCTGACTTTC	CASSLVQVGSGANVLTF
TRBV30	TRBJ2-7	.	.	TGTGCCGCCTCCGGAGGTCCCACCTACGAGCAGTACTTC	CAASGGPTYEQYF
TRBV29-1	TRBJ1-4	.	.	TGCAGCGTTCAGGACCGGGTAAGGGGTGAAAAACTGTTTTTT	CSVQDRVRGEKLFF
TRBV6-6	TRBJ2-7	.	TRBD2	TGTGCCAGCAGCAACCAGGGACTAGCGGATTACGAGCAGTACTTC	CASSNQGLADYEQYF
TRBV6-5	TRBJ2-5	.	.	TGTGCCAGCAGTTACTCCCCAGGGTCTCTAAAAGAGACCCAGTACTTC	CASSYSPGSLKETQYF
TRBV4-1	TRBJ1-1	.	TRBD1	TGCGCCAGCAGCCCACCGACAGGGAAGGGCACTGAAGCTTTCTTT	CASSPPTGKGTEAFF
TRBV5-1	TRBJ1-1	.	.	TGCGCCAGCAGCGCGGACAGTCAAGCTTTCTTT	CASSADSQAFF
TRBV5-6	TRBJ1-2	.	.	TGTGCCAGCAGCTTTAGATCGGGGGAGTATGGCTACACCTTC	CASSFRSGEYGYTF
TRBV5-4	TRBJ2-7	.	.	TGTGCCAGCACTAGGGACTCCCCCTACGAGCAGTACTTC	CASTRDSPYEQYF
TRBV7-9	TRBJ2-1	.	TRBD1	TGTGCCAGCAGCACTCTATCACGACAGGGCAATGAGCAGTTCTTC	CASSTLSRQGNEQFF
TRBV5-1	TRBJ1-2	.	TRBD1	TGCGCCAGCAGCTCAGACAGGGGGCGGGTTGGCTACACCTTC	CASSSDRGRVGYTF
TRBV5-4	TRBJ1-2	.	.	TGTGCCAGCAGGGGCCTACAGGGCCGTTACGACTATGGCTACACCTTC	CASRGLQGRYDYGYTF
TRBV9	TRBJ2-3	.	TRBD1	TGTGCCAGCAGTTTTTCCCGAACAGGGGTGGATACGCAGTATTTT	CASSFSRTGVDTQYF
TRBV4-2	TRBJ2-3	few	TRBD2	TGTGCCAGCAGCCAAGATGGGACTAGCGGGAGGAGGGGAGATACGCAGTATTTT	CASSQDGTSGRRGDTQYF
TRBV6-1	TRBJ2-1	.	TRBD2	TGTGCCAGCAGTGAGGGCCGGGACTACTACAATGAGCAGTTCTTC	CASSEGRDYYNEQFF
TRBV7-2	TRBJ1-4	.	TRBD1	TGTGCCAGCAGCTCCCGGACAGGCCGTAATGAAAAACTGTTTTTT	CASSSRTGRNEKLFF
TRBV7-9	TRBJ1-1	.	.	TGTGCCAGCAGCTTAACGGGGGTGACTGAAGCTTTCTTT	CASSLTGVTEAFF
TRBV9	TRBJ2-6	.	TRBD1	TGTGCCAGCACGGGCAGGGGGAGCTCTGGGGCCAACGTCCTGACTTTC	CASTGRGSSGANVLTF
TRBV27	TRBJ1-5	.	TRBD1	TGTGCCAGCAGTGCCGGGACAGGGGGGTTTTTTAGCAATCAGCCCCAGCATTTT	CASSAGTGGFFSNQPQHF
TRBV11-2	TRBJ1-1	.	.	TGTGCCAGCAGCCTTCAATGGAGCGACACTGAAGCTTTCTTT	CASSLQWSDTEAFF
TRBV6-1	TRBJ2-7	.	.	TGTGCCAGCACCCCCGAGGGTGGCGGCTACGAGCAGTACTTC	CASTPEGGGYEQYF
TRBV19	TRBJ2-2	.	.	TGTGCCAGTAGTTTGGGGCCTGCCACCGGGGAGCTGTTTTTT	CASSLGPATGELFF
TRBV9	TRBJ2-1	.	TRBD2	TGTGCCAGCAGCTCACGGACTAGTCTTGATGAGCAGTTCTTC	CASSSRTSLDEQFF
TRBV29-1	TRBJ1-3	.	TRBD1	TGCAGCGTTGCAGGGGGCGCTTCTGGAAACACCATATATTTT	CSVAGGASGNTIYF
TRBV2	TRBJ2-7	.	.	TGTGCCAGCAGTGAGCTAGTTTTAGACTACGAGCAGTACTTC	CASSELVLDYEQYF
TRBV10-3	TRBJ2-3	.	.	TGTGCCATCAGTGAGGACTCACCTAGCACAGATACGCAGTATTTT	CAISEDSPSTDTQYF
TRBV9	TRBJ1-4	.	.	TGTGCCAGCAGCGTTTTCTCAACTAATGAAAAACTGTTTTTT	CASSVFSTNEKLFF
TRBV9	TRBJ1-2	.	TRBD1	TGTGCCAGCAGCGTCCGGGACAGCTTATCCTATGGCTACACCTTC	CASSVRDSLSYGYTF
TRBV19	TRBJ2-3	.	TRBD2	TGTGCCAGTAGTATGACTAGCGGGGGCCCCACAGATACGCAGTATTTT	CASSMTSGGPTDTQYF
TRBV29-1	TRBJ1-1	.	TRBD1	TGCAGCGTTGAGTACGGGACAGGATTTATGAACACTGAAGCTTTCTTT	CSVEYGTGFMNTEAFF
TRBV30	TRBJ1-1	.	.	TGTGCCTGGAGTGTTAGATATAACACTGAAGCTTTCTTT	CAWSVRYNTEAFF
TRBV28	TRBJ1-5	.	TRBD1	TGTGCCAGCAGCACAGGGGGCGCGAATAATCAGCCCCAGCATTTT	CASSTGGANNQPQHF
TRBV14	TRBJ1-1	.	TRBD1	TGTGCCAGCAGCCGTCTTACCGGGACAGTCAACACTGAAGCTTTCTTT	CASSRLTGTVNTEAFF
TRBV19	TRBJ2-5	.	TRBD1	TGTGCCAGTAGTCCGGGACAGGGCGTAGTTCAAGAGACCCAGTACTTC	CASSPGQGVVQETQYF
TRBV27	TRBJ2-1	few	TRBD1	TGTGCCAGCGGAGACTACAGGGGGCAGTTCTTC	CASGDYRGQFF
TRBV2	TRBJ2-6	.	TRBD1	TGTGCCAGCAGGGACAGGGGGACTGGGGCCAACGTCCTGACTTTC	CASRDRGTGANVLTF
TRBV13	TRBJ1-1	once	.	TGTGCCAGCAGCTCCCCCCCACAGGCGAACACTGAAGCTTTCTTT	CASSSPPQANTEAFF
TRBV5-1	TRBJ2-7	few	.	TGCGCCAGCAGCTTGGATCTCACAGGGCAGTACTTC	CASSLDLTGQYF
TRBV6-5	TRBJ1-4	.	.	TGTGCCAGCACGAAGACAGGACCTAATGAAAAACTGTTTTTT	CASTKTGPNEKLFF
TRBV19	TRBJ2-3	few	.	TGTGCCAGTAGTGGGGGGGCAGCGATAGACACAGATACGCAGTATTTT	CASSGGAAIDTDTQYF
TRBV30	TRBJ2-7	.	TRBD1	TGTGCCTGGAGTGAACCCGGGACAGGGGTTTCCGAGCAGTACTTC	CAWSEPGTGVSEQYF
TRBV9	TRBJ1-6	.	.	TGTGCCAGCCGGCGGGAGAGCTCCTATAATTCACCCCTCCACTTT	CASRRESSYNSPLHF
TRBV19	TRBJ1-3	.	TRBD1	TGTGCCAGTAGTACTCGACAGGGCACTGGAAACACCATATATTTT	CASSTRQGTGNTIYF